This TCR beta chain derives from a study of shared clonotypes between healthy human individuals. Germline lookup yields CDR1 SGHVS and CDR2 FQNEAQ. The CDR3 sequence is 21 residues long. Trimming at V came to 1 base and at J to 0 bases, leaving 20 bases not matched to a gene. It was CD45RO-negative cells, positively selected for CCR7, that made up naive CD8 cells, with terminally differentiated effector memory CD45RA+ cells excluded. Sorted-subset replicate PCR reactions were performed with about 200 ng DNA, corresponding to tens of thousands of T cell genomes. Authors' processing steps: Filtering differed for immunoSEQ, which gave only junction sequences without quality scores. TCRdb's copy holds only in-frame clones and misses some; the assay was immunoSEQ multiplex PCR. The DNA gave D and trimming, while V, J and clone size come from that table. The table lists some 2,100,000 clones, around 93% of them singletons, with about 1.8% in the top ten.

This clonotype was obtained from a man younger than 35 in good health. Some clones in this sample may be carry-over from other donors' samples. Sequencing input: naive CD8+ T cells from PBMCs. The chain uses TRBV7-8 and TRBJ1-2; 7 bases are a match to TRBD1. CDR3 loop: CASSLGFSIPPPGGANYGYTF. The DNA of the CDR3 is TGTGCCAGCAGCTTAGGGTTTAGTATCCCCCCCCCAGGGGGAGCTAACTATGGCTACACCTTC.